A selection of T cell receptor beta chains follows, all from one sample in a study of blood T cell repertoires in COVID-19. Profiled with immunoSEQ multiplex PCR; TCRdb holds only in-frame clones, not every one. The table has about 190,000 clones, 79% seen once. Sequenced material: peripheral blood. Receptor source: a man in his 60s with active or convalescent COVID-19. Each CDR3 is given with its conserved first and last residue. A D gene is named only where the DNA matches it firmly. Clone size is given for some rows only: seen once, a few or many times, or a class if the clone is expanded.

v_call	d_call	j_call	clone_size	cdr3_nt	cdr3_aa
TRBV4-1	TRBD2	TRBJ2-7	.	TGCGCCAGCAGCCAAGCCCCTGGGACTACCTCCTACGAGCAGTACTTC	CASSQAPGTTSYEQYF
TRBV19	.	TRBJ1-5	.	TGTGCCAGTAGTATAGGTGGGAGGGGCAATCAGCCCCAGCATTTT	CASSIGGRGNQPQHF
TRBV18	.	TRBJ2-7	.	TGTGCCAGCTCACCAAGGGGGGGGTACGAGCAGTACTTC	CASSPRGGYEQYF
TRBV5-1	TRBD1	TRBJ1-4	.	TGCGCCAGCAGCCGGACAGGGGGCTTAGGGGAAAAACTGTTTTTT	CASSRTGGLGEKLFF
TRBV3-1/TRBV3-2	TRBD2	TRBJ2-3	.	TGTGCCAGCAGCCTGACTAGCGGTAGCACAGATACGCAGTATTTT	CASSLTSGSTDTQYF
TRBV18	.	TRBJ1-5	.	TGTGCCAGCTCACCCCCGACAGCCAATCAGCCCCAGCATTTT	CASSPPTANQPQHF
TRBV18	TRBD1	TRBJ1-1	.	TGTGCCAGCTCACCACTCAGGGGGGCTGAAGCTTTCTTT	CASSPLRGAEAFF
TRBV7-8	TRBD1	TRBJ2-6	.	TGTGCCAGCAGCTCTATGGGACAGACTGGGGCCAACGTCCTGACTTTC	CASSSMGQTGANVLTF
TRBV7-2	.	TRBJ2-5	.	TGTGCCAGCAGCTTAATTCGGCTAGCTCAAGAGACCCAGTACTTC	CASSLIRLAQETQYF
TRBV28	.	TRBJ1-5	.	TGTGCCAGCAGTTCCCCTCCTCCCTTTCCCCAGCATTTT	CASSSPPPFPQHF
TRBV5-4	TRBD1	TRBJ1-6	.	TGTGCCAGCAGCCAGGGACAGGGCAATAATTCACCCCTCCACTTT	CASSQGQGNNSPLHF
TRBV5-4	TRBD1	TRBJ2-3	.	TGTGCCAGCAGCTTGGTAACAGGGGGAGCAGATACGCAGTATTTT	CASSLVTGGADTQYF
TRBV5-1	.	TRBJ1-5	.	TGCGCCAGCAGCTTGGGGGGGACTAATCAGCCCCAGCATTTT	CASSLGGTNQPQHF
TRBV10-3	.	TRBJ1-1	.	TGTGCCATCAGTGAGTCGTATGCGGAGAACACTGAAGCTTTCTTT	CAISESYAENTEAFF
TRBV7-9	.	TRBJ2-5	.	TGTGCCAGCAGCTTTTTAGACAGGTTAGAGACCCAGTACTTC	CASSFLDRLETQYF
TRBV11-3	TRBD1	TRBJ2-5	once	TGTGCCAGCAGCTCTGGGACAGGGTCGGAGACCCAGTACTTC	CASSSGTGSETQYF
TRBV2	.	TRBJ2-2	.	TGTGCCAGCAGATTAATCACCGGGGAGCTGTTTTTT	CASRLITGELFF
TRBV20-1	TRBD2	TRBJ2-7	.	TGCAGTGCTAGTCGGAGAGCGGGAACCTCCTACGAGCAGTACTTC	CSASRRAGTSYEQYF
TRBV11-1	TRBD1	TRBJ1-1	.	TGTGCCAGCAGTTTGGGGGGACAGGGGAACACTGAAGCTTTCTTT	CASSLGGQGNTEAFF
TRBV18	TRBD1	TRBJ1-4	.	TGTGCCAGCTCACCCAGACAGGGGGCCGATGAAAAACTGTTTTTT	CASSPRQGADEKLFF
TRBV5-4	TRBD1	TRBJ2-6	.	TGTGCCAGCAGCTCACGGGACAGAGTCTCTGGGGCCAACGTCCTGACTTTC	CASSSRDRVSGANVLTF
TRBV5-1	.	TRBJ2-5	.	TGCGCCAGCAGCTTGGGACGGCCGGGGGAGACCCAGTACTTC	CASSLGRPGETQYF
TRBV10-3	TRBD1	TRBJ2-7	.	TGTGCCATCAGTGAGGGACAGGGAATATTGACCTACGAGCAGTACTTC	CAISEGQGILTYEQYF
TRBV29-1	TRBD1	TRBJ2-7	.	TGCAGCGTTACGGGACAGAGCGAGCAGTACTTC	CSVTGQSEQYF
TRBV5-5	.	TRBJ2-5	.	TGTGCCAGCAGCTTGGTAGGGGACCAAGAGACCCAGTACTTC	CASSLVGDQETQYF
TRBV18	.	TRBJ1-2	.	TGTGCCAGCTCACCACGAAAAACAGATGGCTACACCTTC	CASSPRKTDGYTF